The rows below give T cell receptor beta chains drawn from one sample of a study of CD8 T cells in ankylosing spondylitis. TCRdb reprocessed the 5' RACE reads with MiXCR, giving one entry per CDR3 protein. This sample yields about 42,000 distinct CDR3 sequences, of which roughly 2.5% are seen a single time; over 4% belongs to the top ten. Source material: blood, either unsorted or a sorted T cell fraction (not recorded which). All receptors come from a male donor with ankylosing spondylitis or in good health (not recorded which). Each CDR3 is given with its conserved first and last residue. The D gene is left open where the match is weak. Size values are once, few and many counts, or a class for expanded clones, and some rows have none.

d_call | j_call | clone_size | v_call | cdr3_nt | cdr3_aa
- | TRBJ1-2 | many | TRBV9 | TGTGCCAGCAGCGTGGAGACAGGCTATGGCTACACCTTC | CASSVETGYGYTF
TRBD2 | TRBJ2-1 | many | TRBV9 | TGTGCCAGCAGCGGACAGACTAGCGGGAGGTTCAATGAGCAGTTCTTC | CASSGQTSGRFNEQFF
- | TRBJ2-7 | many | TRBV9 | TGTGCCAGCAGCGCCCACCCTTACGGGCCCTACGAGCAGTACTTC | CASSAHPYGPYEQYF
- | TRBJ1-6 | many | TRBV9 | TGTGCCAGCAGCTCGGGGACCGCCCTTTCACCCCTCCACTTT | CASSSGTALSPLHF
- | TRBJ2-7 | - | TRBV9 | TGTGCCAGCAGCGCGCAGGCGGGGTCCTCCTACGAGCAGTACTTC | CASSAQAGSSYEQYF
TRBD2 | TRBJ2-1 | - | TRBV9 | TGTGCCAGCAGCGTAGACCCCCGGGGGGGCCCTAACAATGAGCAGTTCTTC | CASSVDPRGGPNNEQFF
TRBD2 | TRBJ2-3 | many | TRBV9 | TGTGCCAGCAGCGTAGGGGCTAGCGGGAGGGATACAGATACGCAGTATTTT | CASSVGASGRDTDTQYF
- | TRBJ1-2 | many | TRBV9 | TGTGCCAGCAGCGTACTAACAGAATCAAACTATGGCTACACCTTC | CASSVLTESNYGYTF
- | TRBJ1-6 | many | TRBV9 | TGTGCCAGCAGCACCTTACAGGGTTACAATTCACCCCTCCACTTT | CASSTLQGYNSPLHF
- | TRBJ1-1 | many | TRBV9 | TGTGCCAGCAGCCAGGGAGAGACTGAAGCTTTCTTT | CASSQGETEAFF
- | TRBJ1-2 | many | TRBV9 | TGTGCCAGCAGCGTAGACGGGATAGGGGGCTACACCTTC | CASSVDGIGGYTF
- | TRBJ1-1 | - | TRBV9 | TGTGCCAGCAGCGTAGAATTCCAGGAAGCTTTCTTT | CASSVEFQEAFF
- | TRBJ1-5 | many | TRBV9 | TGTGCCAGCAGTCCTGGGCCAGATAGCAATCAGCCCCAGCATTTT | CASSPGPDSNQPQHF
- | TRBJ2-6 | many | TRBV9 | TGTGCCAGCAGCGTAGGAGTAGCGGCATCCTCTGGGGCCAACGTCCTGACTTTC | CASSVGVAASSGANVLTF
- | TRBJ2-1 | many | TRBV9 | TGTGCCAGCAGCGAGGGGCCCTACAATGAGCAGTTCTTC | CASSEGPYNEQFF
TRBD2 | TRBJ2-1 | many | TRBV9 | TGTGCCAGCAGCGTCGGGACTAGCGGGTCCTACAATGAGCAGTTCTTC | CASSVGTSGSYNEQFF
TRBD1 | TRBJ1-1 | many | TRBV9 | TGTGCCAGCAGCGTAGGGAGACAGGGGAACACTGAAGCTTTCTTT | CASSVGRQGNTEAFF
- | TRBJ1-2 | many | TRBV9 | TGTGCCAGCAGCAAGGAGGGGCAGCACTACTATGGCTACACCTTC | CASSKEGQHYYGYTF
TRBD2 | TRBJ2-7 | many | TRBV9 | TGTGCCAGCAGCGTAGGCGGGAGGGCCTCCTACGAGCAGTACTTC | CASSVGGRASYEQYF
- | TRBJ2-1 | many | TRBV9 | TGTGCCAGCAGCGTCCGAGGAAGAGGCTACAATGAGCAGTTCTTC | CASSVRGRGYNEQFF
- | TRBJ1-1 | many | TRBV9 | TGTGCCAGCAGCGCCCTGCCCGGAAGTACTGAAGCTTTCTTT | CASSALPGSTEAFF
TRBD2 | TRBJ2-7 | - | TRBV9 | TGTGCCAGCAGCGTAGCTCCGGCTAGCGGGAGCCCAAGGGAGCAGTACTTC | CASSVAPASGSPREQYF
TRBD2 | TRBJ2-7 | many | TRBV9 | TGTGCCAGCAGCGCCGGGGTGGGAGCGGGAGCCTACGAGCAGTACTTC | CASSAGVGAGAYEQYF
- | TRBJ2-7 | many | TRBV9 | TGTGCCAGCAGCCCCGGGACCTCTGGTGCGGGGCAGTACTTC | CASSPGTSGAGQYF
- | TRBJ2-6 | many | TRBV9 | TGTGCCAGCACCCGGGACGGCTCTGGGGCCAACGTCCTGACTTTC | CASTRDGSGANVLTF
- | TRBJ2-7 | many | TRBV9 | TGTGCCAGCAGCGTAGCGGGAGATGAGCAGTACTTC | CASSVAGDEQYF
TRBD1 | TRBJ2-1 | many | TRBV9 | TGTGCCAGCAGCGCTGGGACAGGGGGCTACAATGAGCAGTTCTTC | CASSAGTGGYNEQFF
- | TRBJ2-2 | many | TRBV9 | TGTGCCAGCAGCAAAGCGCATCGGACGAACACCGGGGAGCTGTTTTTT | CASSKAHRTNTGELFF
TRBD1 | TRBJ2-1 | many | TRBV9 | TGTGCCAGCAGCTTCCTCTGGGACAGGGACAATGAGCAGTTCTTC | CASSFLWDRDNEQFF
- | TRBJ2-7 | - | TRBV9 | TGTGCCAGCAGCGTAGGGGCGGCACCCTCCTACGAGCAGTACTTC | CASSVGAAPSYEQYF
- | TRBJ1-4 | many | TRBV9 | TGTGCCAGCAGCGCCGAACAGTTTGAAAAACTGTTTTTT | CASSAEQFEKLFF
- | TRBJ2-3 | many | TRBV9 | TGTGCCAGCAGCGTAGGGGGGGCTGGCGGCACAGATACGCAGTATTTT | CASSVGGAGGTDTQYF
- | TRBJ2-7 | many | TRBV9 | TGTGCCAGCAGCGTAGCCGGTGCCCCATCCGTCGAGCAGTACTTC | CASSVAGAPSVEQYF
TRBD1 | TRBJ2-4 | many | TRBV9 | TGTGCCAGCAGCGCAGGGACAGGCGGATCGGGAAACATTCAGTACTTC | CASSAGTGGSGNIQYF
- | TRBJ2-7 | few | TRBV9 | TGTGCCAGCGGAACCGGGACCTGGCCCCCCGAGCAGTACTTC | CASGTGTWPPEQYF
- | TRBJ2-2 | many | TRBV9 | TGTGCCAGCAACCCCACGACGGGCAGGAACACCGGGGAGCTGTTTTTT | CASNPTTGRNTGELFF
- | TRBJ2-2 | many | TRBV9 | TGTGCCAGCAGCGTAGAGGCGACGAACACCGGGGAGCTGTTTTTT | CASSVEATNTGELFF
- | TRBJ2-1 | many | TRBV9 | TGTGCCAGCAGCGTATGGAGTGGGGGGAATGAGCAGTTCTTC | CASSVWSGGNEQFF
TRBD1 | TRBJ1-3 | many | TRBV9 | TGTGCCAGCAGCGGCTCGACAGGGGGTTATGGAAACACCATATATTTT | CASSGSTGGYGNTIYF
- | TRBJ2-2 | many | TRBV9 | TGTGCCAGCAGCGTCGGAAACACCGCGAACACCGGGGAGCTGTTTTTT | CASSVGNTANTGELFF
- | TRBJ1-3 | many | TRBV9 | TGTGCCAGCAGCGTAGTTCCAGCGAACTCTGGAAACACCATATATTTT | CASSVVPANSGNTIYF
TRBD2 | TRBJ2-1 | many | TRBV9 | TGTGCCAGCAGCGTAGCTCTAGCGGGAGGGCCACGGGAGCAGTTCTTC | CASSVALAGGPREQFF
- | TRBJ2-1 | many | TRBV9 | TGTGCCAGCAACCCAGGAGGGGCTAGGTATGAGCAGTTCTTC | CASNPGGARYEQFF
- | TRBJ2-7 | many | TRBV9 | TGTGCCAGCAGCGCGCTCTCGGGCAGGGCAGACGAGCAGTACTTC | CASSALSGRADEQYF
- | TRBJ2-3 | many | TRBV9 | TGTGCCAGCAGCGTAGCTAGCCTCAGCACAGATACGCAGTATTTT | CASSVASLSTDTQYF
- | TRBJ2-7 | few | TRBV9 | TGTGCCAGCAGCTTGGGACCGGGTTTCTACGAGCAGTACTTC | CASSLGPGFYEQYF
- | TRBJ2-2 | many | TRBV9 | TGTGCCAGCAGCGAGGGGGGGACAGGATTTTACACCGGGGAGCTGTTTTTT | CASSEGGTGFYTGELFF
TRBD2 | TRBJ2-3 | many | TRBV9 | TGTGCCAGCAGCGATAGCGGGAGGCAGTATTTT | CASSDSGRQYF
TRBD2 | TRBJ2-7 | many | TRBV9 | TGTGCCAGCAGCCCTTACGGGACTAGCGGCTCCTACGAGCAGTACTTC | CASSPYGTSGSYEQYF
- | TRBJ2-5 | many | TRBV9 | TGTGCCAGCACCCGCACGGACCAAGAGACCCAGTACTTC | CASTRTDQETQYF
TRBD2 | TRBJ2-3 | many | TRBV9 | TGTGCCAGCAGCGAACGGACTAGCTGGGTCGAAGATACGCAGTATTTT | CASSERTSWVEDTQYF
- | TRBJ2-4 | many | TRBV9 | TGTGCCAGCAGCGTAAGATTAGCCTCAAACATTCAGTACTTC | CASSVRLASNIQYF
- | TRBJ2-7 | - | TRBV9 | TGTGCCAGCAGCGTAGGGGACACAAGCTCCTACGAGCAGTACTTC | CASSVGDTSSYEQYF
TRBD2 | TRBJ2-5 | many | TRBV9 | TGTGCCAGCAGCGTAATGGCGGGAGGGGAGACCCAGTACTTC | CASSVMAGGETQYF
- | TRBJ2-7 | many | TRBV9 | TGTGCCAGCAGCGTGGGGGGCGCAGCCTTCTACGAGCAGTACTTC | CASSVGGAAFYEQYF